Each of the 18 T cell receptor beta chains below was sequenced from the same sample in a study of blood T cell repertoires in COVID-19. Using immunoSEQ multiplex PCR, the repertoire was profiled, and TCRdb retains in-frame clones only, with some absent. Counted here are 150,000 to 170,000 clones, over 60% occurring once; the ten biggest clones make up under 2%. Material for sequencing was peripheral blood. The receptors originated from an elderly man with acute or convalescent COVID-19.

The V gene is TRBV30, the J gene TRBJ2-5, with 12 bases lining up with TRBD1. The CDR3 totals 15 residues. The germline CDR1 and CDR2 sequences are GTSNPN and SVGIG (reference sequence). V lost 3 bases and J lost 5; bases outside the gene matches: 7. The CDR3 sequence: CAWRPGQGARETQYF. The CDR3 region has the DNA TGTGCCTGGAGGCCGGGACAGGGGGCACGGGAGACCCAGTACTTC.

This rearrangement joins TRBV29-1 to TRBJ1-2, with 10 nucleotides matching TRBD1. Germline V CDR1 and CDR2: SQVTM, ANQGSEA. The trim removed 0 bases at V and 8 bases at J, leaving 6 bases unmatched. CDR3 size: 14 residues. The CDR3 bases are TGCAGCGTTGAAGAACCGGGACAGGGGAAGGGCTACACCTTC. It specifies CSVEEPGQGKGYTF.

The chain links TRBV6-2 or TRBV6-3 to TRBJ2-3; a possible D gene is TRBD2 (6 bases). The germline CDR1 and CDR2 sequences are MNHEY and SVGEGT. V was cut by 5 bases and J by 3 bases, with 9 bases left in between. The length of the CDR3 is 13 residues. For the CDR3, the DNA is TGTGCCAGCAGTACCGGAGGGACAGATACGCAGTATTTT. It translates to CASSTGGTDTQYF.

This clone occurred a few times. The chain carries TRBV7-9 and TRBJ2-5; D is perhaps TRBD1 (5 bases). This CDR3 has 14 amino acids. Germline V CDR1 and CDR2: SEHNR, FQNEAQ (reference sequence). V was shortened by 2 bases and J by 2 bases, with 9 bases between the two germline ends. In DNA form, the CDR3 reads TGTGCCAGCAGCTTAAGCAGGGCACAAGAGACCCAGTACTTC. This translates into CASSLSRAQETQYF.

This chain connects TRBV24-1 to TRBJ1-5, with 7 bases fitting TRBD1. The CDR3 runs 12 residues. V was pared by 12 bases and J by 6 bases, with 7 bases of the junction left unmatched. Germline assignment: CDR1 KGHDR and CDR2 SFDVKD. The CDR3 reads CAPDRDGQPQHF. For the CDR3, the DNA is TGTGCCCCAGACAGGGATGGTCAGCCCCAGCATTTT.

This clone was seen a single time. The chain carries TRBV5-1 and TRBJ2-1, with 12 nucleotides matching TRBD2. V shed 0 bases and J 0 bases; nucleotides not matched to a gene: 10. Germline-derived CDR1 and CDR2 are SGHRS and YFSETQ. The CDR3 totals 20 residues. The CDR3 loop reads CASSLAPSGGAYGSYNEQFF. The CDR3 DNA reads TGCGCCAGCAGCTTGGCCCCTAGCGGGGGGGCATATGGCTCCTACAATGAGCAGTTCTTC.

J is TRBJ1-3 and V is TRBV12-3 or TRBV12-4; D remains unclear. The CDR3 has 13 residues. Trimming left V 5 bases short and J 0 bases short, with 5 bases between. In nucleotides, the CDR3 is TGTGCCAGCAGTCGAGTCTCTGGAAACACCATATATTTT. Protein product: CASSRVSGNTIYF.

This sequence joins TRBV5-1 and TRBJ2-5, with TRBD1 matching 7 bases. With V trimmed by 3 bases and J by 2 bases, 7 bases remained unmatched. The CDR3 sequence is 15 residues long. Germline-derived CDR1 and CDR2 are SGHRS and YFSETQ. DNA for the CDR3: TGCGCCAGCAGCTCAACTCCAGGGGGACAAGAGACCCAGTACTTC. It yields the protein CASSSTPGGQETQYF.

The V call is TRBV5-6, the J call TRBJ1-4; 9 nucleotides agree with TRBD1. The V gene's germline CDR1 is SGHDT and CDR2 YYEEEE. The CDR3 is 17 amino acids. V gave up 6 bases and J gave up 3 bases; unmatched junction bases: 12. CDR3 amino acids: CASTPWGRQGANEKLFF. In DNA form, the CDR3 reads TGTGCCAGCACCCCTTGGGGGAGACAGGGGGCTAATGAAAAACTGTTTTTT.

The chain uses TRBV28 and TRBJ1-2; the match to TRBD1 covers 7 bases. Germline V gives CDR1 MDHEN, CDR2 SYDVKM. Losses at the gene ends were 5 bases for V and 2 bases for J; bases not matched to a gene: 8. This CDR3 contains 15 residues. CDR3 nucleotides: TGTGCCAGCAGTGCCCCCGGGACAGACAACTATGGCTACACCTTC. It translates to CASSAPGTDNYGYTF.

This clone has only a few counts. The V gene is TRBV5-1, the J gene TRBJ1-4, with D perhaps TRBD1 (6 bases). V was clipped by 1 base and J by 8 bases, with 9 bases between them. This CDR3 region has 13 residues. CDR1 and CDR2 from the germline V gene are SGHRS and YFSETQ. The CDR3 loop is CASSLTGQEKLFF. The CDR3 DNA sequence: TGCGCCAGCAGCTTGACAGGGCAAGAAAAACTGTTTTTT.

The gene calls are TRBV25-1 and TRBJ2-5; 11 bases align to TRBD1. CDR1 is MGHDK and CDR2 is SYGVNS in the germline V gene. Trimming at V came to 1 base and at J to 5 bases, leaving 3 bases not matched to a gene. The CDR3 sequence is 15 residues long. The DNA for the CDR3 is TGTGCCAGCAGTGAATGGACAGGGGGCCGGGAGACCCAGTACTTC. Amino acids: CASSEWTGGRETQYF.

The V and J genes are TRBV23-1 and TRBJ2-7; D is undetermined. TRBV23-1 falls under the ORF class, with uncertain function. The CDR3 consists of 12 residues. Trimming cost V 6 bases and J 3 bases, with 9 bases left between them. CDR3 coding DNA: TGCGCCAGCAGCCCCAACATCTACGAGCAGTACGTC. It yields the protein CASSPNIYEQYV.

This clone was counted a few times. V gene TRBV6-5 combines with J gene TRBJ1-5; the D is unclear. Germline CDR1 is MNHEY and CDR2 is SVGAGI. The CDR3 covers 15 residues. Trimming shortened V by 10 bases and J by 0 bases, and 16 bases separated the two germline ends. The CDR3 bases are TGTGCCACCATGTTCGGGAGTTATAGCAATCAGCCCCAGCATTTT. This translates into CATMFGSYSNQPQHF.

V gene TRBV19 combines with J gene TRBJ2-7, with 8 bases fitting TRBD1. This CDR3 comprises 15 residues. V dropped 4 bases and J dropped 7; count of bases not matched to a gene: 12. Germline-derived CDR1 and CDR2 are LNHDA and SQIVND (reference sequence). CDR3 nucleotides: TGTGCCAGTAGTAGGTGGACAGGGCCAACACTTGAGCAGTACGTC. It codes for CASSRWTGPTLEQYV.

CDR3 nucleotides: TGCGCCAGCAGTAACCCTAGCGGGGGGGCCTTGGAGACCCAGTACTTC. It translates to CASSNPSGGALETQYF. V gene TRBV5-1 combines with J gene TRBJ2-5, with 12 bases fitting TRBD2. The ends lost 5 bases at V and 5 bases at J; junction bases unmatched: 10. This CDR3 is 16 amino acids long. Germline CDR1 SGHRS, CDR2 YFSETQ.

The chain employs TRBV2 and TRBJ2-5; weak D call: TRBD1 (6 bases). The ends were cut back, 0 bases at V and 5 bases at J, with 10 bases in the middle. The CDR3 spans 14 residues. Germline V gene sequence: CDR1 SNHLY, CDR2 FYNNEI. CDR3 in amino acids: CASSEATGRETQYF. The CDR3, as DNA: TGTGCCAGCAGTGAAGCGACAGGCAGGGAGACCCAGTACTTC.

The chain has TRBV5-6 and TRBJ1-5; D not resolved. The CDR3 length is 17 residues. V was trimmed by 3 bases and J by 0 bases, leaving 16 bases between them. The germline V gene has CDR1 SGHDT and CDR2 YYEEEE. The CDR3 nucleotides read TGTGCCAGCAGCTCCTTCCCTGACTTTAATAGCAATCAGCCCCAGCATTTT. Amino acid sequence: CASSSFPDFNSNQPQHF.